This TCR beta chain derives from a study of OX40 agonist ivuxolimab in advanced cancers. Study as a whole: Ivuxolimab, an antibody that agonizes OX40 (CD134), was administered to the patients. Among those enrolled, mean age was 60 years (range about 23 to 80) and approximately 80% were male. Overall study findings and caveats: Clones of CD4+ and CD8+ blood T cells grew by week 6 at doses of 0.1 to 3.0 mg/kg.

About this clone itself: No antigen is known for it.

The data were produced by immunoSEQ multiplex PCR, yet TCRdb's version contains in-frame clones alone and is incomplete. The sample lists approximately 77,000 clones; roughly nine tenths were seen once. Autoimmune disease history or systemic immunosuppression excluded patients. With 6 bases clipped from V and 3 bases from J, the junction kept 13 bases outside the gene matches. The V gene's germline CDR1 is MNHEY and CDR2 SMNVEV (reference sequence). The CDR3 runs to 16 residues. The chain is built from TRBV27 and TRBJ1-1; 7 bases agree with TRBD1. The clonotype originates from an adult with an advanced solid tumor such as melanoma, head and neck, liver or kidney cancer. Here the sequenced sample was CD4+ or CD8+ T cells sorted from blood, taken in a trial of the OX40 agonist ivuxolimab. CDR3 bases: TGTGCCAGCAGATTACTCCGGACAGGCGCATACACTGAAGCTTTCTTT. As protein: CASRLLRTGAYTEAFF.